This TCR beta chain was observed in a study of a mutant IDH1 vaccine in newly diagnosed glioma. As for the study in general: Vaccination started 4-6 weeks after radiotherapy alone, or with temozolomide cycles.

Time point denoted: week 5, during vaccination. What each vaccine dose contained was 300 ug of mutant IDH1 20-mer peptide, accompanied by topical imiquimod. A word on this clone: Its antigen remains unknown.

In germline, CDR1 is SQVTM, CDR2 ANQGSEA. This CDR3 region has 14 residues. V lost 2 bases, J lost 6 bases, and 16 bases lay in between. The table came from immunoSEQ multiplex PCR; TCRdb's copy has only in-frame clones and leaves some out. The sample yields around 56,000 clones, roughly 82% seen once. The clonotype was recovered from a young woman with glioma. Some clones in this sample may be carry-over from other donors' samples. V usage is TRBV29-1 and J usage is TRBJ1-1; D remains unclear. The specimen was PBMCs, collected from a glioma patient whose treatment included an IDH1 peptide vaccine. The CDR3 here is CSVERAPVGPEAFF. The CDR3 DNA sequence: TGCAGCGTTGAACGCGCACCGGTGGGCCCTGAAGCTTTCTTT. Full variable domain (missing parts from reference TRBV29-1 and TRBJ1-1): SAVISQKPSRDICQRGTSLTIQCQVDSQVTMMFWYRQQPGQSLTLIATANQGSEATYESGFVIDKFPISRPNLTFSTLTVSNMSPEDSSIYLCSVERAPVGPEAFFGQGTRLTVV.